This is a list of T cell receptor beta chains from one sample in a study of shared clonotypes between healthy human individuals. The assay was immunoSEQ multiplex PCR, and TCRdb's table has in-frame clones only and misses some. The data show a few million clones, 85% to 95% seen once. Sequenced sample: naive CD4+ T cells sorted from blood. These receptors all stem from a man in his late teens or twenties in good health. Both conserved end residues are part of each CDR3. The order of the fields is clone size, J gene, V gene, D gene, CDR3 DNA, CDR3 protein. A D gene is named only where the DNA matches it firmly. Some rows mark clone size as missing; the rest say once, few, many or name a class of expanded clone.

size: NA
J: TRBJ2-2
V: TRBV21-1
D: NA
DNA: TGTGCCAGCAGCAAATCCCGGACAGGGGGCTGCACCGGGGAGCTGTTTTTT
CDR3: CASSKSRTGGCTGELFF

size: NA
J: TRBJ2-5
V: TRBV18
D: NA
DNA: TGTGCCAGCTCACCAGAGCCCCGGGAGACCCAGTACTTC
CDR3: CASSPEPRETQYF

size: NA
J: TRBJ2-3
V: TRBV29-1
D: TRBD2
DNA: TGCAGCGTCGATTTAGCGGGGGAGGCCCCAGATACGCAGTATTTT
CDR3: CSVDLAGEAPDTQYF

size: NA
J: TRBJ1-5
V: TRBV21-1
D: NA
DNA: TGTGCCAGCAGCAAAAATTGCGAGGATTTGGGGCTTAATCAGCCCCAGCATTTT
CDR3: CASSKNCEDLGLNQPQHF

size: NA
J: TRBJ2-2
V: TRBV19
D: TRBD1
DNA: TGTGCCAGTAGTCCTGGGACAGTGGCTTCCGGGGAGCTGTTTTTT
CDR3: CASSPGTVASGELFF

size: NA
J: TRBJ1-2
V: TRBV6-1
D: TRBD1
DNA: TGTGCCAGCAGTGAAGCTGGACAGGGTAGCTATGGCTACACCTTC
CDR3: CASSEAGQGSYGYTF

size: few
J: TRBJ1-1
V: TRBV7-9
D: NA
DNA: TGTGCCAGCAGCTCCCAAGGGTGGAACACTGAAGCTTTCTTT
CDR3: CASSSQGWNTEAFF

size: NA
J: TRBJ2-1
V: TRBV7-2
D: NA
DNA: TGTGCCAGCAGCTCCCCGGACTCGTTCAGCTCCTACAATGAGCAGTTCTTC
CDR3: CASSSPDSFSSYNEQFF

size: once
J: TRBJ2-7
V: TRBV10-3
D: NA
DNA: TGTGCCATCGGACAGACCTACGAGCAGTACTTC
CDR3: CAIGQTYEQYF

size: NA
J: TRBJ1-5
V: TRBV19
D: NA
DNA: TGTGCCAGTAACCAACGGGGGAACAATCAGCCCCAGCATTTT
CDR3: CASNQRGNNQPQHF

size: NA
J: TRBJ2-1
V: TRBV7-2
D: TRBD2
DNA: TGTGCCAGCAGCCGCTCGGCGGGAGGGCCTTATGAGCAGTTCTTC
CDR3: CASSRSAGGPYEQFF

size: NA
J: TRBJ2-1
V: TRBV7-2
D: TRBD1
DNA: TGTGCCAGCAGCTTATGGACAGGGAGCTACAATGAGCAGTTCTTC
CDR3: CASSLWTGSYNEQFF

size: NA
J: TRBJ2-3
V: TRBV4-3
D: NA
DNA: TGCGCCAGCAGCCGGGCAACGTTCACAGATACGCAGTATTTT
CDR3: CASSRATFTDTQYF

size: NA
J: TRBJ2-5
V: TRBV11-2
D: NA
DNA: TGTGCCACCACGAGCGTTGTAGAGACCCAGTACTTC
CDR3: CATTSVVETQYF

size: NA
J: TRBJ2-1
V: TRBV2
D: TRBD2
DNA: TGTGCCAGCAGCCGACTAGCGGGGGGGGTGGATGAGCAGTTCTTC
CDR3: CASSRLAGGVDEQFF

size: once
J: TRBJ2-5
V: TRBV2
D: TRBD2
DNA: TGTGCCAGCAGGGCCTATAGCGGGGCCCGGGATCCCCAGTACTTC
CDR3: CASRAYSGARDPQYF

size: NA
J: TRBJ2-3
V: TRBV11-2
D: TRBD2
DNA: TGTGCCAGCAGCCCGACCGGCGGGGGGTACACAGATACGCAGTATTTT
CDR3: CASSPTGGGYTDTQYF

size: NA
J: TRBJ2-2
V: TRBV11-2
D: NA
DNA: TGTGTCAGCAGGTCAAAGGAGGGTACCGGGGAGCTGTTTTTT
CDR3: CVSRSKEGTGELFF

size: NA
J: TRBJ2-2
V: TRBV9
D: TRBD2
DNA: TGTGCCAGCAGCGTAACGTCTAGCGGGGGGAACACCGGGGAGCTGTTTTTT
CDR3: CASSVTSSGGNTGELFF

size: NA
J: TRBJ1-4
V: TRBV27
D: NA
DNA: TGTGCCAGCAGTTTATTCTTTGGGGACACTAATGAAAAACTGTTTTTT
CDR3: CASSLFFGDTNEKLFF

size: NA
J: TRBJ2-6
V: TRBV4-1
D: TRBD1
DNA: TGCGCCAGCAGCCAGGCACCGGGACAGATAAGCTCTGGGGCCAACGTCCTGACTTTC
CDR3: CASSQAPGQISSGANVLTF

size: NA
J: TRBJ2-3
V: TRBV28
D: NA
DNA: TGTGCCAGCAGTCCCTATTTGGGCCACACAGATACGCAGTATTTT
CDR3: CASSPYLGHTDTQYF

size: NA
J: TRBJ2-5
V: TRBV6-6
D: NA
DNA: TGTGCCAGCAGTTACCTGGAGACCCAGTACTTC
CDR3: CASSYLETQYF

size: NA
J: TRBJ1-2
V: TRBV5-1
D: NA
DNA: TGCGCCAGCAGCCGGGACGGACTCGTCTATGGCTACACCTTC
CDR3: CASSRDGLVYGYTF

size: NA
J: TRBJ2-1
V: TRBV4-3
D: TRBD1
DNA: TGCGCCAGCAGCCAAGATTTAGGGGTCCGGCAGGGGGCGCGGAATGAGCAGTTCTTC
CDR3: CASSQDLGVRQGARNEQFF

size: NA
J: TRBJ2-3
V: TRBV5-4
D: NA
DNA: TGTGCCAGCAGCTTGGACCGGGGGGCCGCAGATACGCAGTATTTT
CDR3: CASSLDRGAADTQYF

size: NA
J: TRBJ2-7
V: TRBV5-4
D: TRBD1
DNA: TGTGCCAGCAGCTATTCGACAGGGAGCTCCTACGAGCAGTACTTC
CDR3: CASSYSTGSSYEQYF

size: NA
J: TRBJ2-5
V: TRBV29-1
D: NA
DNA: TGCAGCGTTGAAAGGGACCTCCTAGGGACCCAGTACTTC
CDR3: CSVERDLLGTQYF

size: once
J: TRBJ2-5
V: TRBV5-1
D: TRBD2
DNA: TGCGCCAGCACCTTCGCCCGGACTAGCGGGAAGGAAGAGACCCAGTACTTC
CDR3: CASTFARTSGKEETQYF

size: NA
J: TRBJ2-7
V: TRBV6-6
D: NA
DNA: TGTGCCAGCAGTATCTCCTACGAGGGGCAGTACTTC
CDR3: CASSISYEGQYF

size: NA
J: TRBJ2-5
V: TRBV19
D: NA
DNA: TGTGCCAGTAGTATGCCCGCCCGATGGGAGACCCAGTACTTC
CDR3: CASSMPARWETQYF

size: few
J: TRBJ2-3
V: TRBV6-1
D: TRBD1
DNA: TGTGCCAGCAGTGATGGGACAGGGCGCACAGATACGCAGTATTTT
CDR3: CASSDGTGRTDTQYF

size: NA
J: TRBJ1-6
V: TRBV28
D: NA
DNA: TGTGCCATCCGGGAGAATTCACCCCTCCACTTT
CDR3: CAIRENSPLHF

size: NA
J: TRBJ2-5
V: TRBV28
D: TRBD2
DNA: TGTGCCAGCAGCCTAGGACTAGCGGGAGGCCAAGAGACCCAGTACTTC
CDR3: CASSLGLAGGQETQYF

size: NA
J: TRBJ1-1
V: TRBV18
D: TRBD1
DNA: TGTGCCAGCTCACTCCGACAGGGGGCGCTTGACACTGAAGCTTTCTTT
CDR3: CASSLRQGALDTEAFF

size: NA
J: TRBJ2-1
V: TRBV6-6
D: NA
DNA: TGTGCCAGCACCCAAGGGAATGAGCAGTTCTTC
CDR3: CASTQGNEQFF

size: NA
J: TRBJ2-7
V: TRBV5-4
D: TRBD2
DNA: TGTGCCAGCAGTTCATCCACTAGCGGTACCTCCTACGAGCAGTACTTC
CDR3: CASSSSTSGTSYEQYF